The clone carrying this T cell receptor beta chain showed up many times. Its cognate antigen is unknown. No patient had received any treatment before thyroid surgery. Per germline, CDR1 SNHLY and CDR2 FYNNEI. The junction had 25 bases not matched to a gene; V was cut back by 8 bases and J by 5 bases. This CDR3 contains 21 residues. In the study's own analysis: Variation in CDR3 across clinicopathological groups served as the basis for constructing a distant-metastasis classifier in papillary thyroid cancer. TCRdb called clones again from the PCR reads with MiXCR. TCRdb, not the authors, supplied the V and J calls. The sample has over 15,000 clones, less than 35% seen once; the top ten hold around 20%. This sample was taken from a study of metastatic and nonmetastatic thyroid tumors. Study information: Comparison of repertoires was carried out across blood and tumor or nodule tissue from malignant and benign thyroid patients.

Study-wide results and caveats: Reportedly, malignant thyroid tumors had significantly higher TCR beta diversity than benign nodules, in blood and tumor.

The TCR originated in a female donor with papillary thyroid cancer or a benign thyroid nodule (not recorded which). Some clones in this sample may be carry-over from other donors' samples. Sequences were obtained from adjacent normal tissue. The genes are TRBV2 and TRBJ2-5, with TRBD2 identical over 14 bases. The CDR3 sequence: CASAVSETRGLAGGPGETQYF. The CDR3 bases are TGTGCCAGCGCAGTCTCCGAAACAAGAGGACTAGCGGGGGGCCCCGGGGAGACCCAGTACTTC. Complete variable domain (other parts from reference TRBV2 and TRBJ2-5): EPEVTQTPSHQVTQMGQEVILRCVPISNHLYFYWYRQILGQKVEFLVSFYNNEISEKSEIFDDQFSVERPDGSNFTLKIRSTKLEDSAMYFCASAVSETRGLAGGPGETQYFGPGTRLLVL.